What follows describes a single T cell receptor (beta chain). This record comes from a study of tumor-infiltrating lymphocytes in oesophageal squamous cell carcinoma. J gave up 1 base and V 4 bases, and 13 bases lay outside the gene matches. From germline, CDR1 is SGHDN and CDR2 FVKESK. The CDR3 spans 20 residues. TCRdb processed the PCR reads anew with MiXCR; each CDR3 protein has one entry. This sample has about 20,000 distinct CDR3 sequences; less than 45% occur once, and the top ten carry roughly 13%. The sequenced sample consisted of normal esophageal tissue next to the tumor. This chain connects TRBV14 to TRBJ2-1; TRBD2 matches at 13 bases. This receptor was taken from a male donor with esophageal squamous cell carcinoma. The chain's CDR3 is CASSPFSLAGGPRSYNEQFF. The CDR3 nucleotides read TGTGCCAGCAGCCCCTTCTCACTAGCGGGAGGGCCCCGATCCTACAATGAGCAGTTCTTC.